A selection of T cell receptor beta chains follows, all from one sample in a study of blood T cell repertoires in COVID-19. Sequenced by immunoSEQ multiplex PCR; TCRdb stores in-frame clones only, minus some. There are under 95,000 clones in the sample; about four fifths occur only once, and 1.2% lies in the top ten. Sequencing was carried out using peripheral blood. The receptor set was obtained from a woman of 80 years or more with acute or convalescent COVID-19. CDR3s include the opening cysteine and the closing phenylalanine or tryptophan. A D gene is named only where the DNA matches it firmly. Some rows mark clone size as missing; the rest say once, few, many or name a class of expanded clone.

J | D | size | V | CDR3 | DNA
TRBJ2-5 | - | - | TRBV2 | CASSERETQYF | TGTGCCAGCAGTGAGAGGGAGACCCAGTACTTC
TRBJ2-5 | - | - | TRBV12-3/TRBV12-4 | CASSSDSQETQYF | TGTGCCAGCAGTTCCGACAGCCAAGAGACCCAGTACTTC
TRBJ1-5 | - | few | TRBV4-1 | CASSQDATGLYQPQHF | TGCGCCAGCAGCCAAGACGCGACAGGACTTTATCAGCCCCAGCATTTT
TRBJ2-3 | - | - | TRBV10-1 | CASSHRQVTDTQYF | TGCGCCAGCAGCCACAGACAGGTCACAGATACGCAGTATTTT
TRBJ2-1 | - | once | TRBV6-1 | CASSEARGIPTLNEQFF | TGTGCCAGCAGTGAAGCGCGTGGTATCCCTACCTTGAATGAGCAGTTCTTC
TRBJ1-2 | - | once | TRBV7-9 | CASSLEEGANYGYTF | TGTGCCAGCAGCTTAGAAGAGGGCGCGAACTATGGCTACACCTTC
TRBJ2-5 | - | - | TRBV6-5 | CASTAGPILETQYF | TGTGCCAGCACGGCGGGCCCGATATTGGAGACCCAGTACTTC
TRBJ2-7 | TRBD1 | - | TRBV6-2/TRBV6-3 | CASSYRGQQYEQYF | TGTGCCAGCAGTTATAGGGGACAGCAGTACGAGCAGTACTTC
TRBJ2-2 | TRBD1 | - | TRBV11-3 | CASSSLPGQGAGELFF | TGTGCCAGCAGCTCGTTACCGGGACAGGGGGCCGGGGAGCTGTTTTTT
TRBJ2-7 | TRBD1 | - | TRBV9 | CASSPAGGGTGDYEQYF | TGTGCCAGCAGCCCCGCGGGGGGTGGGACAGGGGATTACGAGCAGTACTTC
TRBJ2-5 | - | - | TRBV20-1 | CSASPRGGETQYF | TGCAGTGCTAGTCCCCGGGGTGGGGAGACCCAGTACTTC
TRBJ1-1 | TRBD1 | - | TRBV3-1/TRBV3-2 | CASSRTGNTEAFF | TGTGCCAGCAGCCGGACAGGGAACACTGAAGCTTTCTTT
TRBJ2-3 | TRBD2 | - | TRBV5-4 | CASWRKRGGTDTQYF | TGTGCCAGCTGGAGAAAGCGGGGGGGCACAGATACGCAGTATTTT
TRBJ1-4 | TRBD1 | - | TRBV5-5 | CASSPGTGVNNEKLFF | TGTGCCAGCAGCCCGGGGACAGGAGTTAATAATGAAAAACTGTTTTTT
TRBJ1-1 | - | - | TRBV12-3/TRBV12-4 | CASSLEVNTEAFF | TGTGCCAGCAGTTTGGAGGTGAACACTGAAGCTTTCTTT
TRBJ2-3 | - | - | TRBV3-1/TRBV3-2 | CASSQDPVAADTQYF | TGTGCCAGCAGCCAAGATCCGGTAGCAGCAGATACGCAGTATTTT
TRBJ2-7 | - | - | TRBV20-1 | CSASEGAISYEQYF | TGCAGTGCTAGTGAAGGGGCGATCTCCTACGAGCAGTACTTC
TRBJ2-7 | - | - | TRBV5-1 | CASSIQASSYEQYF | TGCGCCAGCAGCATACAGGCTAGCTCCTACGAGCAGTACTTC
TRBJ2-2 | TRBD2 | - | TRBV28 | CASRGRAGTGELFF | TGTGCCAGTCGCGGGAGGGCGGGAACCGGGGAGCTGTTTTTT
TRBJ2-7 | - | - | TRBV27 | CASSPTEQGMSQYF | TGTGCCAGCAGCCCTACTGAACAGGGAATGTCGCAGTACTTC
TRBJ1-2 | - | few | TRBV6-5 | CASSYRADPYGYTF | TGTGCCAGCAGTTACCGTGCAGATCCCTATGGCTACACCTTC
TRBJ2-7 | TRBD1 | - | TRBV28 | CASSGGTGGRNEQYF | TGTGCCAGCAGTGGAGGGACAGGTGGACGCAACGAGCAGTACTTC
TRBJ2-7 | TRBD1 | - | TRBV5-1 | CASSPGQSTYEQYF | TGCGCCAGCAGTCCGGGACAGAGCACCTACGAGCAGTACTTC
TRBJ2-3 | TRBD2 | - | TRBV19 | CASSGVAGGTDTQYF | TGTGCCAGTTCTGGGGTAGCGGGGGGCACAGATACGCAGTATTTT
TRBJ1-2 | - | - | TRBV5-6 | CASSLRSGALYGYTF | TGTGCCAGCAGCCTAAGGTCAGGGGCTCTCTATGGCTACACCTTC
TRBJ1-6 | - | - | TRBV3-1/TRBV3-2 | CASSPLDSYNSPLHF | TGTGCCAGCAGTCCGCTCGACAGCTATAATTCACCCCTCCACTTT
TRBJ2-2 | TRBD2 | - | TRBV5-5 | CASSATSGTHTGELFF | TGTGCCAGCAGCGCGACTAGCGGGACCCACACCGGGGAGCTGTTTTTT
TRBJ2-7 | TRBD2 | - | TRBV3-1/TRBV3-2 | CASRASGGRSYEQYF | TGTGCCAGCAGGGCTAGCGGGGGCCGCTCCTACGAGCAGTACTTC
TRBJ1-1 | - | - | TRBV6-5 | CASSYGGGPEAFF | TGTGCCAGCAGTTACGGGGGGGGCCCTGAAGCTTTCTTT
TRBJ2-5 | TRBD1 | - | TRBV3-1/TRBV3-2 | CASSFRDRGPESYF | TGTGCCAGCAGCTTCCGGGACAGGGGCCCCGAATCCTACTTC
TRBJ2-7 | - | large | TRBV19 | CASSMTPTAEQYF | TGTGCCAGTAGTATGACCCCGACAGCGGAGCAGTACTTC
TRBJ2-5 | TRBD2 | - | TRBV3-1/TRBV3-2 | CASSQGVGGVGETQYF | TGTGCCAGCAGCCAAGGGGTCGGGGGGGTTGGAGAGACCCAGTACTTC
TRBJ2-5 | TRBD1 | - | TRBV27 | CASRQDRGQETQYF | TGTGCCAGCAGACAAGACAGGGGCCAAGAGACCCAGTACTTC
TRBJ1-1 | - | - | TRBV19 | CASSTGPYGAFF | TGTGCCAGTAGTACAGGGCCATATGGGGCTTTCTTT
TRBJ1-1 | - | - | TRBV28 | CASSLWGERTEAFF | TGTGCCAGCAGTTTATGGGGTGAGCGCACTGAAGCTTTCTTT
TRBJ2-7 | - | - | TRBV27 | CASSPLRLGSEREQYF | TGTGCCAGCAGCCCCCTTAGGCTCGGGAGTGAGCGCGAGCAGTACTTC
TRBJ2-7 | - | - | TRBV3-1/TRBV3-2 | CASSQELAPTYEQYF | TGTGCCAGCAGCCAAGAGCTAGCGCCTACCTACGAGCAGTACTTC
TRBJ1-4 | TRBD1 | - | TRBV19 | CASSAGTASNEKLFF | TGTGCCAGTAGTGCCGGGACAGCCTCTAATGAAAAACTGTTTTTT
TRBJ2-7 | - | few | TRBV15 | CATSRDGLASYEQYF | TGTGCCACCAGCAGAGATGGCCTAGCTTCCTACGAGCAGTACTTC
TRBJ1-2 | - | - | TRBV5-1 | CASSLDRGKGYTF | TGCGCCAGCAGCTTGGATCGGGGAAAAGGCTACACCTTC
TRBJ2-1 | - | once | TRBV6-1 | CASSENGQNEQFF | TGTGCCAGCAGTGAAAATGGGCAAAATGAGCAGTTCTTC
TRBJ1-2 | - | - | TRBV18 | CASSPLSYGNYGYTF | TGTGCCAGCTCACCACTGTCCTACGGGAACTATGGCTACACCTTC
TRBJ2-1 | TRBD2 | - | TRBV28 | CASSFPGLAGGYNEQFF | TGTGCCAGCAGTTTCCCCGGACTAGCGGGGGGGTACAATGAGCAGTTCTTC
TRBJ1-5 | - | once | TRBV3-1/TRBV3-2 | CASSHGTSNQPQHF | TGTGCCAGCAGCCATGGTACAAGCAATCAGCCCCAGCATTTT
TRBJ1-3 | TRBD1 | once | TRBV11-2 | CASSLIGTGGRDTIYF | TGTGCCAGCAGCTTAATCGGGACAGGGGGCCGTGACACCATATATTTT
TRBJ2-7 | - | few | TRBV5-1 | CASSDRYEQYF | TGCGCCAGCAGCGATCGGTACGAGCAGTACTTC
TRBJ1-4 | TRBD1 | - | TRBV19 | CASSSRSDRAEAFF | TGTGCCAGTAGTTCCCGCTCCGACAGGGCGGAGGCGTTTTTT
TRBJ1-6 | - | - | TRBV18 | CASSERQTENSPLHF | TGTGCCAGCTCAGAACGACAGACCGAGAATTCACCCCTCCACTTT